These T cell receptor beta chains were read from a single sample in a study of beta chain features in type 1 diabetes. Profiling relied on immunoSEQ multiplex PCR, and the TCRdb table lists in-frame clones only, not all of them. The sample records 630,000 or so clones, more than 12% being singletons. Sequenced input: naive CD4+ T cells from blood. The source is a man aged 18 to 35 with type 1 diabetes. CDR3s include the opening cysteine and the closing phenylalanine or tryptophan. D genes are given only for firm matches. Size is omitted from some rows. Given values are once, few, many or a class for expanded clones.

d_call j_call v_call clone_size cdr3_nt cdr3_aa
. TRBJ1-4 TRBV21-1 . TGTGCCAGCAGGACGAACACGGTCAATGAAAAACTGTTTTTT CASRTNTVNEKLFF
. TRBJ2-3 TRBV30 . TGTGCCTGGAGCGTCATGACAGATACGCAGTATTTT CAWSVMTDTQYF
. TRBJ1-4 TRBV18 . TGTGCCAGCTCACCGTCAGGTGCTAATGAAAAACTGTTTTTT CASSPSGANEKLFF
. TRBJ2-3 TRBV18 . TGTGCCAGCTCCCAAAAGGTAGCGGCCAGCACAGATACGCAGTATTTT CASSQKVAASTDTQYF
. TRBJ2-1 TRBV7-8 few TGTGCCAGCAGCTTGGAACGGTACAATGAGCAGTTCTTC CASSLERYNEQFF
. TRBJ2-2 TRBV11-2 few TGTGCCAGCAGCCCAGCCCCGTGGGTTACCGGGGAGCTGTTTTTT CASSPAPWVTGELFF
. TRBJ2-2 TRBV6-6 . TGTGCCAGCGTAGGGACGAACACCGGGGAGCTGTTTTTT CASVGTNTGELFF
TRBD1 TRBJ2-2 TRBV7-8 . TGTGCCAGCAGCCCCCGGGACAGGGTTATTCACGGGGAGCTGTTTTTT CASSPRDRVIHGELFF
. TRBJ1-1 TRBV11-2 few TGTGCCAGCAGCTCAGGACGGCTGGGAGCTTTCTTT CASSSGRLGAFF
. TRBJ1-4 TRBV25-1 few TGTGCCAGCAGTGAATTCGGAGAGGATGAACTGTTTTTT CASSEFGEDELFF
TRBD1 TRBJ2-2 TRBV15 few TGTGCCACCAGCAGTGCGGGACAGGTGAACACCGGGGAGCTGTTTTTT CATSSAGQVNTGELFF
TRBD2 TRBJ2-1 TRBV12-5 few TGTGCTAGTGGCCGCGGGGGAATAGTTTTGGATGAGCAGTTCTTC CASGRGGIVLDEQFF
TRBD1 TRBJ1-2 TRBV18 . TGTGCCAGCTCACCACTCGTGGGACAGCCCCGCTATGGCTACACCTTC CASSPLVGQPRYGYTF
. TRBJ1-1 TRBV9 few TGTGCCAGCAGCTCCCGGGACTCCATCCGGATCACTGAAGCTTTCTTT CASSSRDSIRITEAFF
. TRBJ2-4 TRBV29-1 few TGCAGCGTTGATCAGGGTCTGGACATTCAGTACTTC CSVDQGLDIQYF
TRBD1 TRBJ2-5 TRBV7-2 few TGTGCCAGCAGCTTAGTGACAGGGCCGGAGACCCAGTACTTC CASSLVTGPETQYF
. TRBJ2-5 TRBV7-2 . TGTGCCAGCAGCTTAGTGGAGGGGGAGACCCAGTACTTC CASSLVEGETQYF
TRBD1 TRBJ2-2 TRBV29-1 few TGCAGCGTTGACAGACAGGGTCTCGGGGAGCTGTTTTTT CSVDRQGLGELFF
TRBD1 TRBJ1-1 TRBV19 . TGTGCCAGTAGCATGTCAGGGACAGCGTTCGAAGCTTTCTTT CASSMSGTAFEAFF
. TRBJ2-7 TRBV5-1 . TGCGCCAGCAGCCAGACAGGGAGGACTTCCTACGAGCAGTACTTC CASSQTGRTSYEQYF
. TRBJ2-3 TRBV20-1 . TGCAGTGCTAGCGCGCGTGATACGCAGTATTTT CSASARDTQYF
TRBD1 TRBJ2-7 TRBV7-2 few TGTGCCAGCAGCTTGACAGGGGGCGCGTACGAGCAGTACTTC CASSLTGGAYEQYF
. TRBJ2-3 TRBV4-2 . TGTGCCAGCAGCCAAGTATCAGGCGGGGGCAGCACAGATACGCAGTATTTT CASSQVSGGGSTDTQYF
. TRBJ1-5 TRBV27 . TGTGCCAGCAGTTTAAGGGGAATCAATCAGCCCCAGCATTTT CASSLRGINQPQHF
. TRBJ1-2 TRBV28 . TGTGCCAGCAGTTTTGGGGATATCATCTATGGCTACACCTTC CASSFGDIIYGYTF
. TRBJ2-1 TRBV5-1 . TGCGCCAGCAGAAGGGTGGGAGCTGAGAACGAGCAGTTCTTC CASRRVGAENEQFF
TRBD1 TRBJ1-1 TRBV19 few TGTGCCAGTAGTGTCCGGACAGGGGGGAACACTGAAGCTTTCTTT CASSVRTGGNTEAFF
. TRBJ1-1 TRBV6-5 . TGTGCCAGCAGGGTCAGGAGGAACACTGAAGCTTTCTTT CASRVRRNTEAFF
TRBD2 TRBJ2-7 TRBV9 few TGTGCCAGCAGCGTAGGGTTAGCGGGGACCTACGAGCAGTACTTC CASSVGLAGTYEQYF
TRBD1 TRBJ2-1 TRBV13 few TGTGCCAGTCTTCGGGACAGGGGTTACAATGAGCAGTTCTTC CASLRDRGYNEQFF
TRBD1 TRBJ2-5 TRBV6-5 . TGTGCCACTCGGACAGGGGCTCAAGAGACCCAGTACTTC CATRTGAQETQYF
. TRBJ2-2 TRBV7-8 . TGTGCCAGCAGCTTAGGTCTAAACGGGGAGCTGTTTTTT CASSLGLNGELFF
. TRBJ1-1 TRBV28 . TGTGCCAGCGGACAGATGCTGAACACTGAAGCTTTCTTT CASGQMLNTEAFF
TRBD1 TRBJ1-1 TRBV7-9 . TGTGCCAGCAGCTTACAAGGGACAGCGAACACTGAAGCTTTCTTT CASSLQGTANTEAFF
TRBD1 TRBJ2-7 TRBV6-5 . TGTGCCAGCAGACATCCGGGACAGGCTCCCTACGAGCAGTACTTC CASRHPGQAPYEQYF
TRBD2 TRBJ2-7 TRBV5-6 . TGTGCCAGCAGCTCCTGGACTAGTGAAAGCTCCTACGAGCAGTACTTC CASSSWTSESSYEQYF
TRBD1 TRBJ1-2 TRBV29-1 . TGCAGCGTTGCGGGAGGCCGGGACAGGGACGCTTCGGGCGGCTACACCTTC CSVAGGRDRDASGGYTF
. TRBJ2-4 TRBV7-9 few TGTGCCAGCAGCTTTAGTTCAAACATTCAGTACTTC CASSFSSNIQYF
. TRBJ2-7 TRBV7-2 few TGTGCCAGCAGCTTAGGGGCAGAGCAGTACTTC CASSLGAEQYF
TRBD1 TRBJ2-2 TRBV10-3 . TGTGCCATCAGTAAGGGACAGTCGAACACCGGGGAGCTGTTTTTT CAISKGQSNTGELFF
. TRBJ2-1 TRBV2 . TGTGCCAGCAGCAACGACAGGCCTAATGAGCAGTTCTTC CASSNDRPNEQFF
TRBD1 TRBJ1-5 TRBV2 . TGTGCCAGCAGACCCGACAGGGGACAGGGCAATCAGCCCCAGCATTTT CASRPDRGQGNQPQHF